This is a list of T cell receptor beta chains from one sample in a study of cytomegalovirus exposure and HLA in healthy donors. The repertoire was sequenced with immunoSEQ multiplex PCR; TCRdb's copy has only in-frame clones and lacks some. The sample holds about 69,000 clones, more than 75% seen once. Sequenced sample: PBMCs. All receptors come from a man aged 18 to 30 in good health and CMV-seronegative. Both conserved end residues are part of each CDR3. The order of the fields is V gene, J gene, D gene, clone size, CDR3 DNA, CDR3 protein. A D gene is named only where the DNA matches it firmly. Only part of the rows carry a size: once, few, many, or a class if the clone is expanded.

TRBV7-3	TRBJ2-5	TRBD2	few	TGTGCCAGCAGCCAGGGACTAGCGGGGGGCCAAGAGACCCAGTACTTC	CASSQGLAGGQETQYF
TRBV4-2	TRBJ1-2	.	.	TGTGCCAGCAGCCAAGACCGCAGGGAGGACTATGGCTACACCTTC	CASSQDRREDYGYTF
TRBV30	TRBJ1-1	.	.	TGTGCCTGTCTCGGGAGAACTGAAGCTTTCTTT	CACLGRTEAFF
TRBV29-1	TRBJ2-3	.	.	TGCAGCGTTGCCGCCAGGCTTCGGACAGATACGCAGTATTTT	CSVAARLRTDTQYF
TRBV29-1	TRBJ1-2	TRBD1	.	TGCAGCGTTTTAGGGGGCGACTATGGCTACACCTTC	CSVLGGDYGYTF
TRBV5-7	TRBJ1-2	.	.	TGTGCCAGCAGCTTCATCAACGGCTATGGCTACACCTTC	CASSFINGYGYTF
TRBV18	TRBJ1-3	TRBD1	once	TGTGCCAGCTCACCTTCCCGGGACAGGTCTTTGAGCTCTGGAAACACCATATATTTT	CASSPSRDRSLSSGNTIYF
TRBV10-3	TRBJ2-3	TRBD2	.	TGTGCCATCACCTCCGGGACTAGCGGGGGTGGCACAGATACGCAGTATTTT	CAITSGTSGGGTDTQYF
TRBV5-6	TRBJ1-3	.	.	TGTGCTAGCAGCTTGAATAGGGGGAGTGGAAACACCATATATTTT	CASSLNRGSGNTIYF
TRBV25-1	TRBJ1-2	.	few	TGTGCCAGCAAGAGGCAGGGAATAGGTGGCTACACCTTC	CASKRQGIGGYTF
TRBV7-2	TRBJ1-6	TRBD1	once	TGTGCCAGCAGCTTAGAGACAGGGTTGAATTCACCCCTCCACTTT	CASSLETGLNSPLHF
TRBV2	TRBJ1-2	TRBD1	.	TGTGCCAGCAGTGAATATGCGGGGACAGGTCATGGCTACACCTTC	CASSEYAGTGHGYTF
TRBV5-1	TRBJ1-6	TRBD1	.	TGCGCCAGCAGCTCCAAACTTCCAGACAGGGCGGGTAAGGATTCACCCCTCCACTTT	CASSSKLPDRAGKDSPLHF
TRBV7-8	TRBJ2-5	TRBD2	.	TGTGCCAGCAGCCAGCGGACTAGCGGGGGTGGAGAGACCCAGTACTTC	CASSQRTSGGGETQYF
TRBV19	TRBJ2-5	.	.	TGTGCCAGCGACGGAGACCAAGAGACCCAGTACTTC	CASDGDQETQYF
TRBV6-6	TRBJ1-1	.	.	TGTGCCAGCAGTTACGTTCCTCCCTACGCTTTCTTT	CASSYVPPYAFF
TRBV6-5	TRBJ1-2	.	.	TGTGCCAGCAGTTACCTTAACAGGGCCAACTATGGTTACACCTTC	CASSYLNRANYGYTF
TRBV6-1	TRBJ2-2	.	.	TGTGCCAGCAGACTGATCGCCGGGGAGCTGTTTTTT	CASRLIAGELFF
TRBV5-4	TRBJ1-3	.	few	TGTGCCAGCAGCTCGGCGGGGACGCGCTCTGGAAACACCATATATTTT	CASSSAGTRSGNTIYF
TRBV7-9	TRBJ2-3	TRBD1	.	TGTGCCAGCAGCTTGGACAGGGGGTCAGATACGCAGTATTTT	CASSLDRGSDTQYF
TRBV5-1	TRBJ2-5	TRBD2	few	TGCGCCAGCAGCTTTACGGGGGGGCCTCCAGAGACCCAGTACTTC	CASSFTGGPPETQYF
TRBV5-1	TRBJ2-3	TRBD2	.	TGCGCCAGCAGCCTCCGACTAGCGGGGGGGTCAGATACGCAGTATTTT	CASSLRLAGGSDTQYF
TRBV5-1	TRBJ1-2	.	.	TGCGCCAGCAGCTTCGAACAGGGCGACTATGGCTACACCTTC	CASSFEQGDYGYTF
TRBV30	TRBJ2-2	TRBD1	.	TGTGCCTGGAGTGCCGGGACAGGGGGCGAGACCGGGGAGCTGTTTTTT	CAWSAGTGGETGELFF
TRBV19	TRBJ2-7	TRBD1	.	TGTGCCAGTAGTATACAACAGGGGTCCAACGAGCAGTACTTC	CASSIQQGSNEQYF
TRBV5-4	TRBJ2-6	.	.	TGTGCCAGCAGCCCCGGAGTCTCTGGGGCCAACGTCCTGACTTTC	CASSPGVSGANVLTF
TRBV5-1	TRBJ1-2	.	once	TGCGCCAGCAGCTTGCTAGACAACTATGGCTACACCTTC	CASSLLDNYGYTF
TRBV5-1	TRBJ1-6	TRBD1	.	TGCGCCAGCAGCCTGGGTTTGGGACAGGGCAATTCACCCCTCCACTTT	CASSLGLGQGNSPLHF
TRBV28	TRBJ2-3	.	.	TGTGCCATCACAACCTCAGGGTCAGATACGCAGTATTTT	CAITTSGSDTQYF
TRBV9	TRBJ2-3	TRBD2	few	TGTGCCAGCAGCGTAGGGGCTAGCGGGGGGATCACAGATACGCAGTATTTT	CASSVGASGGITDTQYF
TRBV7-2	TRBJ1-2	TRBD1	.	TGTGCCAGCAGCTCCACAGGGGTTCTTAGCTATGGCTACACCTTC	CASSSTGVLSYGYTF
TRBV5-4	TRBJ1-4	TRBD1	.	TGTGCCAGCAGCTCGGACAGGGGGTTGACTAATGAAAAACTGTTTTTT	CASSSDRGLTNEKLFF
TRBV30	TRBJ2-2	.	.	TGTGCCTGGAGATATCAGGGAAACACCGGGGAGCTGTTTTTT	CAWRYQGNTGELFF
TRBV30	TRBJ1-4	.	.	TGTGCCTGGAGTCATAGAATGGGACATACTAATGAAAAACTGTTTTTT	CAWSHRMGHTNEKLFF
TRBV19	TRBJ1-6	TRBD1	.	TGTGCCACAGGAGCGACAGGGGGCCTTCCCTCACCCCTCCACTTT	CATGATGGLPSPLHF
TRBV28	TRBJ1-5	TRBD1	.	TGTGCCAGCAGTCCGCCCAGAGGACAGGGGAAGCAGCCCCAGCATTTT	CASSPPRGQGKQPQHF
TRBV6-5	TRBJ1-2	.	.	TGTGCCAGCAGTTACGCCAGAAACTATGGCTACACCTTC	CASSYARNYGYTF
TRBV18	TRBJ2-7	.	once	TGTGCCAGCTCACAAACCGACAGTATTCTATACGAGCAGTACTTC	CASSQTDSILYEQYF
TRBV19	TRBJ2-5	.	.	TGTGCCAGCGGGGATTGGGGAGAGACCCAGTACTTC	CASGDWGETQYF
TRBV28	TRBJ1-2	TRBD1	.	TGTGCCAGCAGAACCCCGGGACAGAGATATGGCTACACCTTC	CASRTPGQRYGYTF
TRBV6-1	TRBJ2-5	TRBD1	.	TGTGCCAGCAAGGGACAGTGGGGGTACCAAGAGACCCAGTACTTC	CASKGQWGYQETQYF
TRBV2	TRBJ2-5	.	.	TGTGCCAGCAGTGGACAGGCGGCAGGCCAAGAGACCCAGTACTTC	CASSGQAAGQETQYF
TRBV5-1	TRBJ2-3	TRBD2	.	TGCGCCAGCAGCTCGCGACTAGCGGGGGGCCCCAATACGCAGTATTTT	CASSSRLAGGPNTQYF
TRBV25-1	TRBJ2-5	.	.	TGTGCCAGCAGGAGGGGTGGGGGCTTCCAAGAGACCCAGTACTTC	CASRRGGGFQETQYF
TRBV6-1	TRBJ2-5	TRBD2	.	TGTGCCAGCAGAACGGGGGGAGGAGAGACCCAGTACTTC	CASRTGGGETQYF
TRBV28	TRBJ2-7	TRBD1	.	TGTGCCAGCAGTCCGAGACAGGGTGGAGCCTACGAGCAGTGCTTC	CASSPRQGGAYEQCF
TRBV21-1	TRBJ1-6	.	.	TGTGCCAGCCGCCAGCGACAGGGGTATAATTCACCCCTCCACTTT	CASRQRQGYNSPLHF
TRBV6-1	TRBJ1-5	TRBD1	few	TGTGCCAGCAGTGAAGGAACACAGGGGCGGAATCAGCCCCAGCATTTT	CASSEGTQGRNQPQHF
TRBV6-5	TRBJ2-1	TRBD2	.	TGTGCCAGCAGTCCCCGGACTAGCTATGGGAATGAGCAGTTCTTC	CASSPRTSYGNEQFF
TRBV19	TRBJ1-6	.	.	TGTGCCAGTAGTATAGAGGTGCGGAATTCACCCCTCCACTTT	CASSIEVRNSPLHF
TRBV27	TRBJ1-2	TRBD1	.	TGTGCCAGCAGTTCCAGGGACAGGGGGCAAATTCAAGGCTACACCTTC	CASSSRDRGQIQGYTF
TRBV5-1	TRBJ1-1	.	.	TGCGCCAGCAGCTTACTACACTCCATGAACACTGAAGCTTTCTTT	CASSLLHSMNTEAFF
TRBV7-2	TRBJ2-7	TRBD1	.	TGTGCCAGCAGCCGGGACAGGGGCGAGCAGTACTTC	CASSRDRGEQYF